The clone carrying this T cell receptor (beta chain) appeared a few times. Antigen unknown. Expressed TCRB transcripts were sequenced because the entire RNA isolate underwent reverse transcription. This table comes from immunoSEQ multiplex PCR, and its TCRdb copy is limited to in-frame clones, with some not included. The table has 60,000 or so clones, 52% seen once. This specimen belongs to a study of beta chain features in type 1 diabetes. Findings and limits, study-wide: Insertions at VDJ junctions were less frequent in type 1 diabetes patients. These patients also deleted more nucleotides at the same junctions. Shortening of TCRB CDR3s, moderate but significant, appeared in all four CD4+ subsets of Type 1 diabetes patients.

Only one heparinised blood draw was taken per donor, and its volume averaged about 120 mL. Trimming cost V 3 bases and J 2 bases, with 10 bases left between them. This CDR3 comprises 13 residues. Germline V gene lookup returns CDR1 GTSNPN and CDR2 SVGIG (reference sequence). The source is a middle-aged woman with type 1 diabetes. This sequence joins TRBV30 and TRBJ1-1; maybe TRBD1 (6 bases). Sequencing input: Tregs from blood. The CDR3 loop reads CAWSEDSNTEAFF. CDR3 DNA: TGTGCCTGGAGCGAGGACAGCAACACTGAAGCTTTCTTT.